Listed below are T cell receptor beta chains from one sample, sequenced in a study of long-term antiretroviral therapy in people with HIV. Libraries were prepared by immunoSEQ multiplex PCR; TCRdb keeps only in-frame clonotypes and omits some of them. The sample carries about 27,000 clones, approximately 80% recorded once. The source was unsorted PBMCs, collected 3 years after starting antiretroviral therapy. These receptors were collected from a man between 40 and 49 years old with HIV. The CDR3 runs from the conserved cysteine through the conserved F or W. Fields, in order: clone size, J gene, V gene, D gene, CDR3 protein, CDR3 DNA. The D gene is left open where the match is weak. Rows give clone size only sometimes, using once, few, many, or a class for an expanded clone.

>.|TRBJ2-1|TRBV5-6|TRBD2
CASSLASGNYNEQFF
TGTGCCAGCTCCTTGGCTAGCGGGAACTACAATGAGCAGTTCTTC
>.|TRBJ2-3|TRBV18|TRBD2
CASSPLGLAGGSTDTQYF
TGTGCCAGCTCACCGCTTGGACTAGCGGGGGGTTCGACAGATACGCAGTATTTT
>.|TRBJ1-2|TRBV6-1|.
CASSVGGDYGYTF
TGTGCCAGCAGTGTGGGGGGGGACTATGGCTACACCTTC
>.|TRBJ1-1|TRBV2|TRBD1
CATQRDRAEAFF
TGTGCCACTCAACGGGACAGGGCTGAAGCTTTCTTT
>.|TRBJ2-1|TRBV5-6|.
CASSLVASSSYNEQFF
TGTGCCAGCAGCTTGGTGGCATCAAGCTCCTACAATGAGCAGTTCTTC
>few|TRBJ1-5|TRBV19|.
CASKPAGNQPQHF
TGTGCCAGTAAGCCAGCAGGGAATCAGCCCCAGCATTTT
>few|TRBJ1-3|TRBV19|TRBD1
CASSTTWDSDRYF
TGTGCCAGTAGTACTACCTGGGACAGCGACCGATATTTT
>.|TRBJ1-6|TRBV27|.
CASSFDKGANSPLHF
TGTGCCAGCAGTTTTGATAAAGGGGCAAATTCACCCCTCCACTTT
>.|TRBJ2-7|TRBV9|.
CASSLTDMGYEQYF
TGTGCCAGCAGCCTCACGGACATGGGCTACGAGCAGTACTTC
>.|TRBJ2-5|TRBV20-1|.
CSASTETQYF
TGCAGTGCTAGTACAGAGACCCAGTACTTC
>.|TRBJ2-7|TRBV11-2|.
CASSFLYEQYF
TGTGCCAGCAGCTTTCTCTACGAGCAGTACTTC
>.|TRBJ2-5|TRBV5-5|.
CASSRTVVQETQYF
TGTGCCAGCAGTAGGACAGTCGTCCAAGAGACCCAGTACTTC
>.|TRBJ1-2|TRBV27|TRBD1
CASSIRGDSRNYGYTF
TGTGCCAGCAGCATTAGGGGGGACAGCAGAAACTATGGCTACACCTTC
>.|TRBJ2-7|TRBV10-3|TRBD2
CAISSGLAGTYEQYF
TGTGCCATCAGTTCGGGACTAGCGGGAACCTACGAGCAGTACTTC
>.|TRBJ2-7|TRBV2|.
CASSEIQGTLYEQYF
TGTGCCAGCAGTGAAATCCAGGGAACCCTATACGAGCAGTACTTC
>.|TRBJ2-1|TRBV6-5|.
CASSYSFYNEQFF
TGTGCCAGCAGTTACTCGTTCTACAATGAGCAGTTCTTC
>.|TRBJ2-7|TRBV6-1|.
CASSESGTLTYEQYF
TGTGCCAGCAGTGAATCCGGGACACTAACCTACGAGCAGTACTTC
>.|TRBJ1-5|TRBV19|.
CASSILGTIQPQHF
TGTGCCAGTAGTATTTTGGGGACAATTCAGCCCCAGCATTTT
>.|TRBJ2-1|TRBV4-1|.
CASSQAGLGFGEFF
TGCGCCAGCAGCCAAGCGGGGCTGGGGTTCGGGGAGTTCTTC
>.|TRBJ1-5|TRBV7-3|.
CASSLTWDGYNQPQHF
TGTGCCAGCAGCTTAACGTGGGACGGTTATAATCAGCCCCAGCATTTT
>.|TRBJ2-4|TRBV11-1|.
CASSPQSLGIQYF
TGTGCCAGCAGCCCCCAGAGTCTGGGCATTCAGTACTTC
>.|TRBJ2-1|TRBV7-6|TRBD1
CASSLGGQGARNEQFF
TGTGCCAGCAGCTTAGGCGGGCAGGGGGCGCGTAATGAGCAGTTCTTC
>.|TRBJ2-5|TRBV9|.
CASSVGDQETQYF
TGTGCCAGCAGCGTGGGCGACCAAGAGACCCAGTACTTC
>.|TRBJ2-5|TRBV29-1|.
CSPLGTQYF
TGCAGCCCTCTAGGGACCCAGTACTTC
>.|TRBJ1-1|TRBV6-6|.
CASSFGARSTEAFF
TGTGCCAGCAGTTTCGGGGCCCGGAGCACTGAAGCTTTCTTT
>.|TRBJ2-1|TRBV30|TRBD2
CAWSTGAGGNEQFF
TGTGCCTGGAGTACTGGAGCGGGAGGCAATGAGCAGTTCTTC
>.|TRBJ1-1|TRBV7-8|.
CASSVTGKRDTEAFF
TGTGCCAGCAGCGTAACAGGGAAACGGGACACTGAAGCTTTCTTT
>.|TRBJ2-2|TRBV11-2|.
CASSLGGGRGPGELFF
TGTGCCAGCAGCTTAGGCGGGGGCAGGGGCCCCGGGGAGCTGTTTTTT
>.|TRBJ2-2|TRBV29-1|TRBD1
CSAPGQSTGELFF
TGCAGCGCACCGGGACAGTCCACCGGGGAGCTGTTTTTT
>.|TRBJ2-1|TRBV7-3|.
CASSPSRQNYNEQFF
TGTGCCAGCAGCCCCTCGCGACAGAATTACAATGAGCAGTTCTTC
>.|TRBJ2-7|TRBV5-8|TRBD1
CASSFRDSPYEQYF
TGTGCCAGCAGCTTCCGGGACAGTCCTTACGAGCAGTACTTC
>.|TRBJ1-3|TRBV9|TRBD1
CASSVFDGQGNSGNTIYF
TGTGCCAGCAGCGTATTCGATGGACAGGGGAACTCTGGAAACACCATATATTTT
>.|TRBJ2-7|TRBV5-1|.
CASSLDDDYEQYF
TGCGCCAGCAGCTTGGATGATGACTACGAGCAGTACTTC
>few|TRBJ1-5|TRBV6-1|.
CATQVSGPAEPQHF
TGTGCCACGCAAGTTTCAGGCCCTGCTGAGCCCCAGCATTTT
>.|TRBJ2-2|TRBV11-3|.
CASSLGTGPGELFF
TGTGCCAGCAGCTTAGGAACGGGACCCGGGGAGCTGTTTTTT
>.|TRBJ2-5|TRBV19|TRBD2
CASSVLGLAKETQYF
TGTGCCAGTAGTGTCCTGGGACTAGCGAAAGAGACCCAGTACTTC
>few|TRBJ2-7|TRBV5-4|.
CAISGPPPYEQYF
TGTGCCATCTCAGGGCCGCCACCCTACGAGCAGTACTTC